What follows are 10 T cell receptor beta chains derived from one specimen sequenced in a study of cytomegalovirus exposure and HLA in healthy donors. The PCR employed 60 Vbeta primers together with 13 Jbeta primers. Method: immunoSEQ multiplex PCR; TCRdb's copy keeps in-frame clones and lacks some. The data contain approximately 290,000 clones, about four fifths of them singletons. Material: PBMCs. Every receptor here comes from a girl between 2 and 10 years old in good health and CMV-seronegative.

This rearrangement joins TRBV19 to TRBJ2-1; 8 nucleotides align to TRBD2. The germline gives CDR1 LNHDA, CDR2 SQIVND (reference sequence). The CDR3 covers 13 residues. With 10 bases clipped from V and 5 bases from J, the junction kept 7 bases outside the gene matches. The DNA of the CDR3 is TGTGCCACCATGGGCGGGGGGAACAATGAGCAGTTCTTC. Translating gives CATMGGGNNEQFF.

The genes are TRBV13 and TRBJ2-3, with 7 positions matching TRBD2. Germline V gene data show CDR1 as PRHDT and CDR2 as FYEKMQ (reference sequence). V gave up 4 bases and J gave up 2 bases; unmatched junction bases: 3. The CDR3 has 14 residues. For the CDR3, the DNA is TGTGCCAGCAGCTCGGGGACTAACACAGATACGCAGTATTTT. Translating gives CASSSGTNTDTQYF. Variable domain in full (rest from reference TRBV13 and TRBJ2-3): AAGVIQSPRHLIKEKRETATLKCYPIPRHDTVYWYQQGPGQDPQFLISFYEKMQSDKGSIPDRFSAQQFSDYHSELNMSSLELGDSALYFCASSSGTNTDTQYFGPGTRLTVL.

This clone came up once. The genes are TRBV30 and TRBJ1-1; TRBD1 matches 9 bases. The CDR3 length is 13 residues. The V gene end was trimmed by 2 bases and the J gene end by 6 bases; junction bases not matched to a gene: 4. Germline values: CDR1 GTSNPN, CDR2 SVGIG (reference sequence). CDR3 region: CAWSLDRGPEAFF. CDR3 sequence (DNA): TGTGCCTGGAGTCTGGACAGGGGCCCTGAAGCTTTCTTT. Drawing the rest from reference TRBV30 and TRBJ1-1, the complete variable domain is SQTIHQWPATLVQPVGSPLSLECTVEGTSNPNLYWYRQAAGRGLQLLFYSVGIGQISSEVPQNLSASRPQDRQFILSSKKLLLSDSGFYLCAWSLDRGPEAFFGQGTRLTVV.

The chain combines TRBV9 with TRBJ2-2; no definite D call. The CDR3 consists of 13 residues. Germline CDR1 reads SGDLS; CDR2 reads YYNGEE. The V end lost 4 bases, the J end lost 6 bases, and 10 bases lay between the germline ends. The CDR3 here is CASSPRVAGELFF. The CDR3, as DNA: TGTGCCAGCAGCCCCCGAGTTGCCGGGGAGCTGTTTTTT.

The V gene is TRBV11-2, the J gene TRBJ1-2; D is unclear. Deletions cut 5 bases from V and 0 bases from J, with 16 bases between. Germline-derived CDR1 and CDR2 are SGHAT and FQNNGV. CDR3 length: 16 residues. The CDR3 sequence is CASSQAQPGSNYGYTF. The CDR3 DNA reads as TGTGCCAGCAGCCAGGCACAGCCGGGGTCTAACTATGGCTACACCTTC.

The V gene is TRBV13, the J gene TRBJ2-1; 15 nucleotides agree with TRBD2. V lost 5 bases to trimming and J lost 5 bases; unmatched junction nucleotides: 7. The V gene's germline CDR1 is PRHDT and CDR2 FYEKMQ (reference sequence). This CDR3 is built from 17 residues. The CDR3 bases are TGTGCCAGCAGCGAAGCCGGGACTAGCGGGAGGAACAATGAGCAGTTCTTC. The encoded protein is CASSEAGTSGRNNEQFF.

The gene calls are TRBV9 and TRBJ2-3, with 7 nucleotides matching TRBD1. This CDR3 is 16 amino acids long. Germline trimming cut 0 bases from V and 4 bases from J; bases unmatched to any gene: 8. Germline CDR1 and CDR2: SGDLS and YYNGEE. CDR3 protein: CASSVDPHQGADTQYF. The CDR3 DNA reads TGTGCCAGCAGCGTAGATCCTCACCAGGGGGCAGATACGCAGTATTTT.

The chain employs TRBV6-5 and TRBJ1-5; a weak D match, TRBD1 (6 bases). The germline V gene has CDR1 MNHEY and CDR2 SVGAGI. Deletions cut 5 bases from V and 2 bases from J, with 13 bases between. The CDR3 contains 15 residues. The CDR3 nucleotides are TGTGCCAGCAGTGGAATTACAGGGCGCAATCAGCCCCAGCATTTT. As protein: CASSGITGRNQPQHF.

The V gene is TRBV7-9, the J gene TRBJ2-7, with D possibly being TRBD2 (5 bases). Germline V CDR1 and CDR2: SEHNR, FQNEAQ (reference sequence). V was cut by 1 base and J by 5 bases, with 15 bases left in between. This CDR3 comprises 15 residues. CDR3 DNA: TGTGCCAGCAGCTTAGTTTACAAGGACTGGAACGAGCAGTACTTC. It codes for CASSLVYKDWNEQYF.

A word on this clone: One end of the junction varies from germline; a read error may be responsible. The gene calls are TRBV2 and TRBJ2-7; D is uncertain. The CDR3 spans 17 residues. The germline V gene encodes CDR1 SNHLY and CDR2 FYNNEI. The CDR3 loop is CASSRSLTGFTSHEQYF. For the CDR3, the DNA is TGTGCCAGCAGTAGATCCCTGACCGGGTTTACCTCCCACGAGCAGTACTTC.